This T cell receptor (beta chain) was profiled in a study of PD-L1 blockade in urothelial cancer. From germline, CDR1 is MDHEN and CDR2 SYDVKM. V gave up 3 bases and J gave up 0 bases, with 9 bases separating them. The length of the CDR3 is 14 residues. The repertoire was sequenced with immunoSEQ multiplex PCR; TCRdb's copy has only in-frame clones and lacks some. The sample holds some 53,000 clones, roughly four fifths seen once. Regarding time point: pretreatment peripheral blood. This chain links TRBV28 with TRBJ2-7; D is undetermined. The sequence was obtained from a man between 70 and 80 years old with urothelial cancer. The specimen comprised PBMCs, sampled around atezolizumab (anti-PD-L1) treatment. CDR3 in amino acids: CASSFQRFSYEQYF. DNA of the CDR3: TGTGCCAGCAGTTTTCAACGGTTCTCCTACGAGCAGTACTTC.